This is a list of T cell receptor beta chains from one sample in a study of blood T cells in healthy people across ages. TCRdb analysed the 5' RACE reads with MiXCR anew, one entry per CDR3 protein. The sample shows 1,300,000 or so distinct CDR3 sequences, approximately 63% of them seen only once. Sequences were obtained from blood. These receptor sequences come from a man between 18 and 35 years old in good health. CDR3s include the opening cysteine and the closing phenylalanine or tryptophan. The D gene is left open where the match is weak. Only some rows state a clone size, as once, few, many or a class for expanded clones.

j_gene: TRBJ2-1; abundance: NA; d_gene: TRBD2; v_gene: TRBV20-1; CDR3nt: TGCAGTGCTAGGGGGACTAGCAATGAGCAGTTCTTC; CDR3aa: CSARGTSNEQFF
j_gene: TRBJ2-4; abundance: NA; d_gene: TRBD1; v_gene: TRBV12-3/TRBV12-4; CDR3nt: TGTGCCTGCAGTTCCCTCGGGACAGGAGAAAACATTCAGTACTTC; CDR3aa: CACSSLGTGENIQYF
j_gene: TRBJ2-1; abundance: NA; d_gene: NA; v_gene: TRBV11-2; CDR3nt: TGTGCCAGCAGCTTAGTTCCGGGAGTTGACTACAATGAGCAGTTCTTC; CDR3aa: CASSLVPGVDYNEQFF
j_gene: TRBJ1-4; abundance: NA; d_gene: NA; v_gene: TRBV6-5; CDR3nt: TGTGCCAGCAGTTACGGAGAGGGGATATTTGAAAAACTGTTTTTT; CDR3aa: CASSYGEGIFEKLFF
j_gene: TRBJ2-7; abundance: NA; d_gene: TRBD1; v_gene: TRBV4-1; CDR3nt: TGCGCCAGCAGCCAGAGACAGGGGCCCAACTCCTACGAGCAGTACTTC; CDR3aa: CASSQRQGPNSYEQYF
j_gene: TRBJ1-3; abundance: NA; d_gene: NA; v_gene: TRBV18; CDR3nt: TGTGCCAGCTCACCACGGGGGAATACTGGAAACACCATATATTTT; CDR3aa: CASSPRGNTGNTIYF
j_gene: TRBJ2-7; abundance: few; d_gene: NA; v_gene: TRBV27; CDR3nt: TGTGCCAGCAGCCCTACTCATAGCTACGAGCAGTACTTC; CDR3aa: CASSPTHSYEQYF
j_gene: TRBJ2-1; abundance: NA; d_gene: NA; v_gene: TRBV29-1; CDR3nt: TGCAGCGTTGTGACGGGGGCTGGGAATGAGCAGGTCTTC; CDR3aa: CSVVTGAGNEQVF
j_gene: TRBJ2-3; abundance: NA; d_gene: NA; v_gene: TRBV20-1; CDR3nt: TGCAGTGCTTGGGTACGAACTAGCACAGATACGCAGTATTTT; CDR3aa: CSAWVRTSTDTQYF
j_gene: TRBJ2-1; abundance: NA; d_gene: NA; v_gene: TRBV20-1; CDR3nt: TGCAGTGCTAGAGTTATATGGGAGGCCCAACCAGGGGGGTTATACAATGAGCAGTTCTTC; CDR3aa: CSARVIWEAQPGGLYNEQFF
j_gene: TRBJ2-3; abundance: few; d_gene: TRBD2; v_gene: TRBV27; CDR3nt: TGTGCCAGCAGTTTGATCGGAATAGCGGGGGGCACAGATACGCAGTATTTT; CDR3aa: CASSLIGIAGGTDTQYF
j_gene: TRBJ2-7; abundance: once; d_gene: NA; v_gene: TRBV29-1; CDR3nt: TGCAGCGTTGGGCAGATGGGCAATGAGCAGTACTTC; CDR3aa: CSVGQMGNEQYF
j_gene: TRBJ2-7; abundance: NA; d_gene: TRBD1; v_gene: TRBV4-1; CDR3nt: TGCGCCAGCAGCCAAGAAGGTGTGGGACAGGGCCTCTACGAGCAGTACTTC; CDR3aa: CASSQEGVGQGLYEQYF
j_gene: TRBJ1-2; abundance: NA; d_gene: NA; v_gene: TRBV6-1; CDR3nt: TGTGCCAGCAGTGAAAGATATGGCTACACCTTC; CDR3aa: CASSERYGYTF
j_gene: TRBJ2-7; abundance: NA; d_gene: NA; v_gene: TRBV7-9; CDR3nt: TGTGCCAGCAGGTCAGCCATCTCCTACGAGCAGTACTTC; CDR3aa: CASRSAISYEQYF
j_gene: TRBJ1-1; abundance: few; d_gene: NA; v_gene: TRBV12-3/TRBV12-4; CDR3nt: TGTGCCAGCAGTTTAGAGGGGACGAACACTGAAGCTTTCTTT; CDR3aa: CASSLEGTNTEAFF
j_gene: TRBJ2-7; abundance: NA; d_gene: NA; v_gene: TRBV4-3; CDR3nt: TGCGCCAGCAGCCTCAGCAGGACCCCTCTCTCCTACGAGCAGTACTTC; CDR3aa: CASSLSRTPLSYEQYF
j_gene: TRBJ2-5; abundance: NA; d_gene: NA; v_gene: TRBV7-8; CDR3nt: TGTGCCAGAAGCTTAGCCGTGGCAGGGATCCTCCAAGAGACCCAGTACTTC; CDR3aa: CARSLAVAGILQETQYF
j_gene: TRBJ1-1; abundance: NA; d_gene: NA; v_gene: TRBV3-1; CDR3nt: TGTGCCAGCAGCCAAGTAGGGAATTGGGGGGAAGCTTTCTTT; CDR3aa: CASSQVGNWGEAFF
j_gene: TRBJ1-3; abundance: NA; d_gene: NA; v_gene: TRBV7-9; CDR3nt: TGTGCCAGCAGCTTAGGGGGTTTCTCTGGAAACACCATATATTTT; CDR3aa: CASSLGGFSGNTIYF
j_gene: TRBJ1-1; abundance: few; d_gene: NA; v_gene: TRBV4-1; CDR3nt: TGCGCCAGCAGCCAACCCCCGGCCAGGGAAGCTTTCTTT; CDR3aa: CASSQPPAREAFF
j_gene: TRBJ2-5; abundance: NA; d_gene: NA; v_gene: TRBV5-1; CDR3nt: TGCGCCAGCAGTCACGTCCGGGACACCCAAGAGACCCAGTACTTC; CDR3aa: CASSHVRDTQETQYF
j_gene: TRBJ2-1; abundance: NA; d_gene: TRBD2; v_gene: TRBV6-5; CDR3nt: TGTGCCAGCCACGGGCCGGGGACTAGCGGGGTTAATGAGCAGTTCTTC; CDR3aa: CASHGPGTSGVNEQFF
j_gene: TRBJ2-4; abundance: once; d_gene: NA; v_gene: TRBV20-1; CDR3nt: TGCAGTGCCGCGCGGGGATTAGCCAAAAACATTCAGTACTTC; CDR3aa: CSAARGLAKNIQYF
j_gene: TRBJ2-7; abundance: NA; d_gene: NA; v_gene: TRBV7-2; CDR3nt: TGTGCCAGCAGCTTAATTGTTGCCTACGAGCAGTACTTC; CDR3aa: CASSLIVAYEQYF
j_gene: TRBJ1-2; abundance: NA; d_gene: NA; v_gene: TRBV12-5; CDR3nt: TGTGCTAGTGGTTTTATGCCGCCAAGGGGTGCTAACTATGGCTACACCTTC; CDR3aa: CASGFMPPRGANYGYTF
j_gene: TRBJ1-4; abundance: NA; d_gene: NA; v_gene: TRBV20-1; CDR3nt: TGCAGTGCTAGAGGCGGTGCAACTAATGAAAAACTGTTTTTT; CDR3aa: CSARGGATNEKLFF